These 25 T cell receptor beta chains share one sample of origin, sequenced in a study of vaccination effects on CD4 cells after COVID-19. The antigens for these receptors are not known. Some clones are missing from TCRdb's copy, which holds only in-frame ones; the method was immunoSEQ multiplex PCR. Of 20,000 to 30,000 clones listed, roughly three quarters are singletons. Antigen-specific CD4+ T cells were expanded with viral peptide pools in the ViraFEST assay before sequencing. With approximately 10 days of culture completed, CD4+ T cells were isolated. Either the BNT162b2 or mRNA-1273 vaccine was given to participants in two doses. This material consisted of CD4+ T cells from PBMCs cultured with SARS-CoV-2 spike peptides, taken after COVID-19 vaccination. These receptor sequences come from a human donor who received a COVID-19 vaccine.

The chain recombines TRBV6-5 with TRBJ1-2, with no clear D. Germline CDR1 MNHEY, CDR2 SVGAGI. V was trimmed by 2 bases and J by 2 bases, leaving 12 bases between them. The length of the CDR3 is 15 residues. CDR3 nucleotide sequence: TGTGCCAGCAGTTACGGGCAGCCAGAAAACTATGGCTACACCTTC. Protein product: CASSYGQPENYGYTF.

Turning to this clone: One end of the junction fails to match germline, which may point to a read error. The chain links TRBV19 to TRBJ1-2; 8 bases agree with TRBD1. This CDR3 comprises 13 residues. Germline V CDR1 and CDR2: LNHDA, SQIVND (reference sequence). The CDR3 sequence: CASSVDRGGGYTF. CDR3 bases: TGTGCCAGTAGTGTAGACAGGGGAGGCGGCTACACCTTC.

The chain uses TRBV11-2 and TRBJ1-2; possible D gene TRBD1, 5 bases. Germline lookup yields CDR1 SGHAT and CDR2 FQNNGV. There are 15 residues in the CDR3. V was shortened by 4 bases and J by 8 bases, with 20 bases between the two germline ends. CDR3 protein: CASSSLSRDGVGYTF. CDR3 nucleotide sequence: TGTGCCAGCAGCTCCCTGAGCCGGGACGGTGTAGGCTACACCTTC.

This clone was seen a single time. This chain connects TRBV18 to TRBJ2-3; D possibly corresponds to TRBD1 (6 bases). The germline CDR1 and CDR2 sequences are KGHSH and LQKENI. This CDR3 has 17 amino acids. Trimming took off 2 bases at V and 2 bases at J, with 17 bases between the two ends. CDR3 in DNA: TGTGCCAGCTCACCAGACTGGACAGCAGACTACACAGATACGCAGTATTTT. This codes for CASSPDWTADYTDTQYF.

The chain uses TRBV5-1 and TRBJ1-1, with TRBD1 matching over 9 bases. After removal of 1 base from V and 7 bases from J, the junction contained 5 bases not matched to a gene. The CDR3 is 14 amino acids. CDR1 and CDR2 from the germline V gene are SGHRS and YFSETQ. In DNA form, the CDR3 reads TGCGCCAGCAGCTTGCAGACAGGGGGTAATGAAGCTTTCTTT. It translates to CASSLQTGGNEAFF.

CDR3 coding DNA: TGCGCCAGCAGCCAAGCGCCCCCAGGGGGGCCGAGACAGCCCCAGCATTTT. Translating it yields CASSQAPPGGPRQPQHF. The rearrangement links TRBV4-1 to TRBJ1-5; TRBD1 matches at 7 bases. This CDR3 has 17 residues. Looked up from germline, CDR1 is MGHRA and CDR2 is YSYEKL. J gave up 7 bases and V 1 base, and 13 bases lay outside the gene matches.

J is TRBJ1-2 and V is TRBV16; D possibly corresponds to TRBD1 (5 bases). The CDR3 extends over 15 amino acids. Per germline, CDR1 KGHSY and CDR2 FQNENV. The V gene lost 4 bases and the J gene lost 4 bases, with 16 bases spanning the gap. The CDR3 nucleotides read TGTGCCAGCAGCCGGACTCCAGGGCGGTCCTATGGCTACACCTTC. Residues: CASSRTPGRSYGYTF.

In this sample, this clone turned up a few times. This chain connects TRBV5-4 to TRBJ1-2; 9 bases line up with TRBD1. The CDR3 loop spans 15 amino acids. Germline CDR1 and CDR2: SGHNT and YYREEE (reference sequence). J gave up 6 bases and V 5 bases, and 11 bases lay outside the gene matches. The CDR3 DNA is TGTGCCAGCAGGATTGAGGGGACAGGGCCCCATGGCTACACCTTC. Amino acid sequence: CASRIEGTGPHGYTF.

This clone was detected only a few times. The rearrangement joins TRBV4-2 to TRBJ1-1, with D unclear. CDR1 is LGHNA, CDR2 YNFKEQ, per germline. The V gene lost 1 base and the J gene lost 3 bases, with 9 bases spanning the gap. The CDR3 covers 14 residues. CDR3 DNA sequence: TGTGCCAGCAGCCAAGTAGGGTTGGACACTGAAGCTTTCTTT. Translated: CASSQVGLDTEAFF.

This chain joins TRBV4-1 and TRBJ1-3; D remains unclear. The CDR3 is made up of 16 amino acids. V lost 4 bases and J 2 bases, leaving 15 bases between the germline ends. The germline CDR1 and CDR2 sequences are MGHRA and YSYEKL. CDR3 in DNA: TGCGCCAGCAGCCCAGTACAGTTTCAGCCTGGAAACACCATATATTTT. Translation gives CASSPVQFQPGNTIYF.

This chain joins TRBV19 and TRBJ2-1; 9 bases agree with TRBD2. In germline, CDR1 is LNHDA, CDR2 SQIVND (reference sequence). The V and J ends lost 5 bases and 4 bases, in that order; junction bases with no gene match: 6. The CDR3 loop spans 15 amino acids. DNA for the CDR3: TGTGCCAGTAGTGACTTCCTAGCGGGGTACAATGAGCAGTTCTTC. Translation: CASSDFLAGYNEQFF.

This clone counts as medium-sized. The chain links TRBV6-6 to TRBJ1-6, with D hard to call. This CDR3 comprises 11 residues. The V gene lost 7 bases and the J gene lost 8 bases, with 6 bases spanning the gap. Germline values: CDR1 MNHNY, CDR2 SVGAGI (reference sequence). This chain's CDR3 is CASMRDSPLHF. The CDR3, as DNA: TGTGCCAGCATGCGGGATTCACCCCTCCACTTT.

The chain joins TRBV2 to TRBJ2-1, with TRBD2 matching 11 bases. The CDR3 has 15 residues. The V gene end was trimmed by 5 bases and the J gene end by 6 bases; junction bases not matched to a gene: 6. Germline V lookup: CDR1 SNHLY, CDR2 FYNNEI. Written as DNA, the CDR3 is TGTGCCAGCAGTATTACTAGCGGGAGAGCCAATGAGCAGTTCTTC. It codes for CASSITSGRANEQFF.

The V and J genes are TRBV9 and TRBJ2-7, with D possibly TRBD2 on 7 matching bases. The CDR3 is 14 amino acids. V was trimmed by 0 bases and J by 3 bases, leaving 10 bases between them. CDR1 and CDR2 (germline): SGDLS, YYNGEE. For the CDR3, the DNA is TGTGCCAGCAGCGTAGGGGGGGGGCTCTACGAGCAGTACTTC. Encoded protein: CASSVGGGLYEQYF.

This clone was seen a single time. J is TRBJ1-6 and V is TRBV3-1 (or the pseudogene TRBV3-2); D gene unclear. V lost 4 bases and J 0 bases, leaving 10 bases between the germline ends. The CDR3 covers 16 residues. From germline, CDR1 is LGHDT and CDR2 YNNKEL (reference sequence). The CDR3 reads CASSPDGSSYNSPLHF. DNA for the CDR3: TGTGCCAGCAGCCCGGACGGCAGCTCCTATAATTCACCCCTCCACTTT.

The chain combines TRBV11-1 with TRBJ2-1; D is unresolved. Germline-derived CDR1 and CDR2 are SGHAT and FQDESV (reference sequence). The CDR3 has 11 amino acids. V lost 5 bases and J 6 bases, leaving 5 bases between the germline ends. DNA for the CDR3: TGTGCCAGCAGCCCAATCAATGAGCAGTTCTTC. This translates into CASSPINEQFF.

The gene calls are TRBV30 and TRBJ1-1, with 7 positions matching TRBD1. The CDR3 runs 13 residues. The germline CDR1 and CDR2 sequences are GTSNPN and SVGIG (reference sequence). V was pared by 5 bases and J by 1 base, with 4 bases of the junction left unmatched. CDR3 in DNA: TGTGCCTGGGCGGGACAGCCGAACACTGAAGCTTTCTTT. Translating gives CAWAGQPNTEAFF.

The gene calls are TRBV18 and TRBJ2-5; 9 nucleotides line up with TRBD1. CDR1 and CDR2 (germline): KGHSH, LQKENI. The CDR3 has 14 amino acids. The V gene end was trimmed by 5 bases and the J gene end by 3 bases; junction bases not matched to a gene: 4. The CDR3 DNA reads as TGTGCCAGCTCAACCCGGACAGGGGAAGAGACCCAGTACTTC. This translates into CASSTRTGEETQYF.

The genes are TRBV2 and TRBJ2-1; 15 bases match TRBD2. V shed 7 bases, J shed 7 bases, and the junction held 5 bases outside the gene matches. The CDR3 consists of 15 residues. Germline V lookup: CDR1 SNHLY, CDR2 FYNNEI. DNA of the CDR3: TGTGCCAGCAAAATAGGACTAGCGGGAGGGAATGAGCAGTTCTTC. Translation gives CASKIGLAGGNEQFF.

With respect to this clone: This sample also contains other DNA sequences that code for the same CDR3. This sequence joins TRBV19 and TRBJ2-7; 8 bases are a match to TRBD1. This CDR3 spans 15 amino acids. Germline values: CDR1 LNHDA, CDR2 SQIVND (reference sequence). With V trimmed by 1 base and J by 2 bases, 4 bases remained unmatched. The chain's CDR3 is CASSIAGTGAYEQYF. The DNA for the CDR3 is TGTGCCAGTAGTATAGCCGGGACAGGCGCCTACGAGCAGTACTTC.

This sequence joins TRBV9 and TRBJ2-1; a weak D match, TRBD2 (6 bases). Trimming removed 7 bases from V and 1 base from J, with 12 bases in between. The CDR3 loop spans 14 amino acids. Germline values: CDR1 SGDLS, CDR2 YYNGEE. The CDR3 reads CASDRGLSYNEQFF. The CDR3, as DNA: TGTGCCAGCGATAGGGGACTGTCCTACAATGAGCAGTTCTTC.

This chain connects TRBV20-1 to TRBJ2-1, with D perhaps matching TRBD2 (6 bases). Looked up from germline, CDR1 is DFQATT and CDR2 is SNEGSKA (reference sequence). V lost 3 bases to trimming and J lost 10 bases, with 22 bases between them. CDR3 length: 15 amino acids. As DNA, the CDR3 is TGCAGTGCTAGTCTCGCAGTGCGGGGCAATGGGGAGCAGTTCTTC. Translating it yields CSASLAVRGNGEQFF.

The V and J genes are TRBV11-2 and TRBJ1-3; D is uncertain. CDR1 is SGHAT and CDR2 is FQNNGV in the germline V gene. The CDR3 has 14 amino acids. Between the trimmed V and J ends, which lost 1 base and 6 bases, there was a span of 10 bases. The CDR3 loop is CASSLANGPNTIYF. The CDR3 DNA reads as TGTGCCAGCAGCTTAGCCAATGGACCAAACACCATATATTTT.

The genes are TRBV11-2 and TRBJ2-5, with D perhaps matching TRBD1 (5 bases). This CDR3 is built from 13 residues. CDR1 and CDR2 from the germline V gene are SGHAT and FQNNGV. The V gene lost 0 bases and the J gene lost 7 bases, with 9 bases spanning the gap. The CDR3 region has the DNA TGTGCCAGCAGCTTAGAACCTCAGGGGACCCAGTACTTC. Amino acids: CASSLEPQGTQYF.

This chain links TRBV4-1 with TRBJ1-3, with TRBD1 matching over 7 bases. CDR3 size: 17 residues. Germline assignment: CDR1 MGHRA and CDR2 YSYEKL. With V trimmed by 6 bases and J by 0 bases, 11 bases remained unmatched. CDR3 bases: TGCGCCAGCAGGCAGATCGGGGACAGCTTCTCTGGAAACACCATATATTTT. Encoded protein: CASRQIGDSFSGNTIYF.